What follows is one T cell receptor (beta chain) and its context. This specimen comes from a study of cytomegalovirus exposure and HLA in healthy donors. 13 Jbeta primers and 60 Vbeta primers were used for the PCR. Assay used: immunoSEQ multiplex PCR; TCRdb lists only in-frame clones, some missing. Listed are around 76,000 clones; around 5% falls within the top ten. The V and J ends lost 2 bases and 7 bases, in that order; junction bases with no gene match: 9. This CDR3 spans 16 amino acids. CDR1 is SGHVS and CDR2 is FQNEAQ in the germline V gene. The sample consisted of PBMCs. The J gene is TRBJ2-7, the V gene TRBV7-8, with 12 bases that match TRBD1. The receptor comes from a man between 35 and 55 years old in good health and CMV-seronegative. In nucleotides, the CDR3 is TGTGCCAGCAGCTTAAGGGACAGGGGGCTACCCCTGGAGCAGTACTTC. It translates to CASSLRDRGLPLEQYF.